A single sample gave rise to the 5 T cell receptor beta chains below, sequenced in a study of blood T cell repertoires in COVID-19. Data came from immunoSEQ multiplex PCR; TCRdb stores just in-frame clones and leaves some out. The sample lists 260,000 or so clones, 85% occurring once. What was sequenced was PBMCs or T cells enriched from blood (not recorded which). The receptors shown here come from a woman aged 50 to 65 who had recovered from COVID-19.

The chain carries TRBV4-3 and TRBJ1-1; D is unclear. CDR1 and CDR2 from the germline V gene are LGHNA and YSLEER. V dropped 1 base and J dropped 1 base, with 10 bases sitting between them. CDR3 length: 15 residues. Here the CDR3 reads CASSQVRPGNTEAFF. In nucleotides, the CDR3 is TGCGCCAGCAGCCAAGTTCGTCCGGGGAACACTGAAGCTTTCTTT.

This clone was detected once. CDR3 sequence: CASSLVVLGGQYF. The CDR3 nucleotides read TGTGCCAGCAGCTTAGTGGTGTTGGGAGGGCAGTACTTC. The chain combines TRBV7-2 with TRBJ2-7; tentatively, D is TRBD2 (6 bases). Deletions cut 1 base from V and 9 bases from J, with 13 bases between. CDR3 length equals 13 residues. From germline, CDR1 is SGHTA and CDR2 FQGNSA.

The sample holds one count of this clone. V usage is TRBV19 and J usage is TRBJ1-2; D is undetermined. The CDR3 is 11 residues long. CDR1 LNHDA and CDR2 SQIVND come from the germline V gene (reference sequence). Trimming removed 10 bases at V and 2 bases at J, with 8 bases between. The CDR3 DNA reads as TGTGCCACCGGAGGGAACTATGGCTACACCTTC. The encoded protein is CATGGNYGYTF.

The rearrangement links TRBV3-1 (or the pseudogene TRBV3-2) to TRBJ1-2; D unclear. CDR3 length: 17 residues. Germline V CDR1 and CDR2: LGHDT, YNNKEL (reference sequence). Trimming took off 0 bases at V and 5 bases at J, with 19 bases between the two ends. The CDR3 DNA follows: TGTGCCAGCAGCCAAGACCGGCCGCAGACGGAGATTTATGGCTACACCTTC. Protein: CASSQDRPQTEIYGYTF.

The chain has TRBV15 and TRBJ2-1, with 13 bases that match TRBD2. V shed 0 bases and J 6 bases; nucleotides not matched to a gene: 5. The CDR3 covers 17 residues. Germline V gene sequence: CDR1 LNHNV, CDR2 YYDKDF (reference sequence). As DNA, the CDR3 is TGTGCCACCAGCAGAGATGGGACTAGCGGGAACGTCAATGAGCAGTTCTTC. This codes for CATSRDGTSGNVNEQFF.